This passage covers 22 T cell receptor beta chains from one sample sequenced in a study of early T cells in non-severe SARS-CoV-2 infection. From the 5' RACE reads, TCRdb called clonotypes with MiXCR, one entry per CDR3 protein. The table lists about 55,000 distinct CDR3 sequences, about 12% of them singletons. The source material was whole blood, sampled at baseline. These receptors all stem from an adult who was a healthcare worker with PCR-confirmed SARS-CoV-2 infection or an uninfected control (not recorded which).

V is TRBV29-1 and J is TRBJ1-5; 7 bases map to TRBD1. Germline V CDR1 and CDR2: SQVTM, ANQGSEA. The CDR3 has 15 amino acids. Germline trimming cut 4 bases from V and 1 base from J; bases unmatched to any gene: 7. The CDR3 nucleotides read TGCAGCGTTGGACAGGGAGGTGGAAGCAATCAGCCCCAGCATTTT. This sequence encodes CSVGQGGGSNQPQHF.

This clonotype was observed many times. The V call is TRBV12-3 or TRBV12-4, the J call TRBJ2-3, with TRBD2 matching over 7 bases. V lost 4 bases, J lost 4 bases, and 11 bases stayed unmatched. The CDR3 loop spans 16 amino acids. The CDR3 spells CASSWGGRTLADTQYF. The CDR3 nucleotides read TGTGCCAGCAGTTGGGGCGGGAGAACCCTGGCAGATACGCAGTATTTT.

In its sample, this clonotype was seen many times. The rearrangement uses TRBV3-1 and TRBJ2-1, with 9 bases identical to TRBD2. This CDR3 contains 15 residues. Trimming took 2 bases from V and 9 from J; bases not matched to a gene: 8. Germline CDR1 and CDR2: LGHDT and YNNKEL (reference sequence). CDR3 nucleotide sequence: TGTGCCAGCAGCCAAAGGGCGGGGGGGCCGAGTGAGCAGTTCTTC. This encodes CASSQRAGGPSEQFF.

This clonotype was counted between two and nine times. The V gene is TRBV2, the J gene TRBJ2-7, with a tentative D call TRBD1 (5 bases). Germline V gene data show CDR1 as SNHLY and CDR2 as FYNNEI. The CDR3 is 14 amino acids. The V end lost 1 base, the J end lost 4 bases, and 11 bases lay between the germline ends. Here the CDR3 DNA reads TGTGCCAGCAGTGAAGGCCCAGGGTGGTACGAGCAGTACTTC. Its protein is CASSEGPGWYEQYF. Supplemented by reference TRBV2 and TRBJ2-7, the full variable domain reads EPEVTQTPSHQVTQMGQEVILRCVPISNHLYFYWYRQILGQKVEFLVSFYNNEISEKSEIFDDQFSVERPDGSNFTLKIRSTKLEDSAMYFCASSEGPGWYEQYFGPGTRLTVT.

As for this clonotype: A much larger clone sits a single nucleotide away, making a read error possible. In DNA form, the CDR3 reads TGTGCCAGCAGTTCCCCCGGGACAGGGAAGAGATCTTTCTTT. Translating it yields CASSSPGTGKRSFF. The rearrangement links TRBV12-3 or TRBV12-4 to TRBJ1-1; TRBD1 matches 9 bases. V shed 4 bases and J 12 bases; nucleotides not matched to a gene: 12. The CDR3 contains 14 residues.

This clonotype is deemed medium-sized. V is TRBV10-2 and J is TRBJ1-5; perhaps TRBD1 as D (6 bases). V lost 8 bases and J lost 6, with 11 bases in between. The CDR3 extends over 12 amino acids. Germline V gives CDR1 WSHSY, CDR2 SAAADI. In nucleotides, the CDR3 is TGCGCCAGCTCGGGGGGCGCTCAGCCCCAGCATTTT. Protein product: CASSGGAQPQHF.

This clonotype was found a few times. V usage is TRBV14 and J usage is TRBJ2-1; D gene uncertain. CDR1 SGHDN and CDR2 FVKESK come from the germline V gene. V shed 4 bases and J shed 6 bases, with 19 bases lying between them. This CDR3 is built from 16 residues. The CDR3 bases are TGTGCCAGCAGCCTCTTGTCGGGCTCGGTGTTCAATGAGCAGTTCTTC. Translation: CASSLLSGSVFNEQFF.

This clonotype was found a few times. As DNA, the CDR3 is TGTGCCAGCAGCCGTCCCAGGGGAAGCACAGATACGCAGTATTTT. Translation gives CASSRPRGSTDTQYF. The rearrangement links TRBV11-1 to TRBJ2-3; TRBD1 is a possible D gene (6 bases). Trimming stripped 5 bases from V and 0 bases from J, with 12 bases between. Per the germline V gene, CDR1 is SGHAT and CDR2 is FQDESV (reference sequence). The CDR3 sequence is 15 residues long.

The chain combines TRBV20-1 with TRBJ2-3; D call uncertain. Trimming left V 3 bases short and J 6 bases short, with 7 bases between. Germline CDR1 DFQATT, CDR2 SNEGSKA (reference sequence). The CDR3 has 11 amino acids. CDR3 in DNA: TGCAGTGCTAGCCCATCGGATACGCAGTATTTT. This sequence encodes CSASPSDTQYF.

The chain combines TRBV5-4 with TRBJ1-6, with 7 bases fitting TRBD1. This CDR3 has 15 amino acids. Germline CDR1 is SGHNT and CDR2 is YYREEE (reference sequence). V lost 4 bases to trimming and J lost 7 bases; unmatched junction nucleotides: 8. CDR3 nucleotide sequence: TGTGCCAGCAGCCTGGCCGGGACAGCCAATTCACCCCTCCACTTT. Its protein is CASSLAGTANSPLHF.

The V and J genes are TRBV10-3 and TRBJ2-3; TRBD1 might be the D (5 bases). The germline V and J ends were trimmed by 6 bases and 3 bases, with 10 bases remaining between them. CDR3 length: 13 amino acids. Germline CDR1 ENHRY, CDR2 SYGVKD. CDR3 protein: CAIRGLGTDTQYF. The CDR3 DNA sequence: TGTGCCATCAGGGGGCTAGGTACAGATACGCAGTATTTT.

The chain combines TRBV11-2 with TRBJ1-1; D call uncertain. CDR3 size: 14 residues. Trimming took off 5 bases at V and 4 bases at J, with 14 bases between the two ends. Germline V gene lookup returns CDR1 SGHAT and CDR2 FQNNGV. In DNA, the CDR3 is TGTGCCAGCAGCCCCCAGGCCCCGGGCACTGAAGCTTTCTTT. Encoded protein: CASSPQAPGTEAFF.

The chain joins TRBV28 to TRBJ2-1, with a possible D match to TRBD2 (6 bases). The germline V and J ends were trimmed by 5 bases and 6 bases, with 17 bases remaining between them. Germline V gene sequence: CDR1 MDHEN, CDR2 SYDVKM. The CDR3 consists of 15 residues. CDR3 bases: TGTGCCAGCAGTATTGGGGACGGCGGGGCCAATGAGCAGTTCTTC. It is translated as CASSIGDGGANEQFF.

In DNA form, the CDR3 reads TGTGCCACCAGCAGAGGGGGGGGCAGTGGACAGCCCCAGCATTTT. Translation gives CATSRGGGSGQPQHF. This rearrangement joins TRBV15 to TRBJ1-5; possibly TRBD1 for D (6 bases). The CDR3 has 15 residues. The V gene's germline CDR1 is LNHNV and CDR2 YYDKDF (reference sequence). The V end was cut by 1 base, the J end by 7 bases, with 14 bases between.

In this sample, this clonotype turned up many times. Written as DNA, the CDR3 is TGTGCCAGCATGCGGGGGACAGGTGCTGGCTACACCTTC. Translation: CASMRGTGAGYTF. The gene calls are TRBV6-6 and TRBJ1-2; TRBD1 agrees at 8 bases. CDR3 length: 13 residues. Germline V gene lookup returns CDR1 MNHNY and CDR2 SVGAGI (reference sequence). Trimming cost V 7 bases and J 7 bases; bases outside gene matches: 8.

The sample holds a few counts of this clonotype. The chain is built from TRBV5-4 and TRBJ1-2, with no clear D. V was pared by 6 bases and J by 4 bases, with 10 bases between. Per germline, CDR1 SGHNT and CDR2 YYREEE (reference sequence). The CDR3 totals 12 residues. The CDR3 nucleotides are TGTGCCAGCACCTCTGGTTTCTATGGCTACACCTTC. It yields the protein CASTSGFYGYTF.

The rearrangement joins TRBV27 to TRBJ2-1; tentative D call: TRBD2 (6 bases). Germline values: CDR1 MNHEY, CDR2 SMNVEV (reference sequence). The CDR3 covers 13 residues. Trimming left V 4 bases short and J 9 bases short, with 13 bases between. CDR3 amino acids: CASSSVGGGEQFF. The CDR3 DNA is TGTGCCAGCAGTTCCGTCGGGGGTGGTGAGCAGTTCTTC.

This clonotype came up many times. The rearrangement uses TRBV29-1 and TRBJ2-2; 8 nucleotides line up with TRBD1. V gave up 7 bases and J gave up 1 base; unmatched junction bases: 5. Germline lookup yields CDR1 SQVTM and CDR2 ANQGSEA. This CDR3 contains 14 residues. The CDR3 protein is CSGRTGGNTGELFF. DNA of the CDR3: TGCAGCGGTCGTACAGGGGGGAACACCGGGGAGCTGTTTTTT.

J is TRBJ2-7 and V is TRBV20-1, with 8 bases that match TRBD1. After removal of 2 bases from V and 6 bases from J, the junction contained 6 bases not matched to a gene. Germline V gives CDR1 DFQATT, CDR2 SNEGSKA (reference sequence). This CDR3 has 13 amino acids. CDR3 region: CSARSQGAGEQYF. In DNA, the CDR3 is TGCAGTGCTAGATCCCAGGGGGCCGGCGAGCAGTACTTC.

This clonotype was seen repeatedly, ten times or more. The V and J genes are TRBV20-1 and TRBJ1-1; tentative D call: TRBD1 (6 bases). Per the germline V gene, CDR1 is DFQATT and CDR2 is SNEGSKA (reference sequence). The CDR3 spans 12 residues. V dropped 7 bases and J dropped 8 bases, with 17 bases sitting between them. The chain's CDR3 is CSVNPGAAEAFF. The CDR3 DNA reads TGCAGTGTAAACCCAGGGGCTGCAGAAGCTTTCTTT.

This clonotype was picked up a small number of times. The chain is built from TRBV24-1 and TRBJ2-1, with TRBD1 as a possible D gene (6 bases). Germline V gene sequence: CDR1 KGHDR, CDR2 SFDVKD. V gave up 11 bases and J gave up 5 bases, with 15 bases separating them. The length of the CDR3 is 13 residues. The CDR3 loop is CARTKDSHNEQFF. The CDR3 DNA follows: TGTGCCAGAACAAAGGACAGTCACAATGAGCAGTTCTTC.

This chain links TRBV20-1 with TRBJ2-4; D not resolved. The CDR3 has 11 residues. The V gene's germline CDR1 is DFQATT and CDR2 SNEGSKA (reference sequence). Deletions cut 4 bases from V and 6 bases from J, with 7 bases between. CDR3: CSATLGNIQYF. The CDR3 DNA reads TGCAGTGCTACTCTCGGAAACATTCAGTACTTC.